This TCR beta chain was documented in a study of CD8+ T cells in alopecia areata. As the sequencing template, cDNA was produced by extracting RNA and reverse transcribing it. The method was immunoSEQ multiplex PCR; TCRdb's version includes in-frame clones alone and lacks a portion of them. Found here are about 120,000 clones, 61% of them singletons; the top ten hold around 5.4%. Treatment meaning: oral pan-JAK inhibitor, 5-10 mg twice daily. Individuals with alopecia areata gave both lesional scalp punch biopsies and peripheral blood for collection. As to this clone: No antigen is known for it.

Findings and limits, study-wide: Clonality in lesional scalp, especially alopecia totalis/universalis, exceeded that of normal scalp.

Per germline, CDR1 LGHNA and CDR2 YNFKEQ. Trimming cost V 6 bases and J 2 bases; bases outside gene matches: 5. The CDR3 contains 16 residues. This receptor was obtained from a human donor with alopecia areata. V usage is TRBV4-2 and J usage is TRBJ2-2, with TRBD2 matching 11 bases. The specimen was CD4+ T cells sorted from blood, collected at week 4, from a patient treated with tofacitinib. The CDR3, as DNA: TGTGCCAGCAGATATAGCGGGGGGGCCAACACCGGGGAGCTGTTTTTT. This encodes CASRYSGGANTGELFF.